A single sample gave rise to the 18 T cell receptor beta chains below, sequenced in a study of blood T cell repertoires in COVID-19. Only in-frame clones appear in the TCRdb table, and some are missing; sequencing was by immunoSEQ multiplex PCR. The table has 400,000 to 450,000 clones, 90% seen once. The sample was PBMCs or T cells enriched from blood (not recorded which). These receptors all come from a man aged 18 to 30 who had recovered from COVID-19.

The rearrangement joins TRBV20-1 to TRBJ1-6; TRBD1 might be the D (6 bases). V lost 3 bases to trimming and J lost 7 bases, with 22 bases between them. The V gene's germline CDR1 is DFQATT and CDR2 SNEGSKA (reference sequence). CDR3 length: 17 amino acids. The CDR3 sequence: CSASPILKKGGNSPLHF. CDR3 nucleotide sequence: TGCAGTGCTAGTCCTATTCTTAAAAAAGGGGGAAATTCACCCCTCCACTTT.

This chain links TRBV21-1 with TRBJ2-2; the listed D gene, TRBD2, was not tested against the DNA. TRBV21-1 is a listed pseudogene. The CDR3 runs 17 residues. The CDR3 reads CASRPRRVAGEAGELFF. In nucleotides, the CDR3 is TGTGCCAGCAGGCCCCGGAGGGTAGCGGGAGAGGCGGGGGAGCTGTTTTTT.

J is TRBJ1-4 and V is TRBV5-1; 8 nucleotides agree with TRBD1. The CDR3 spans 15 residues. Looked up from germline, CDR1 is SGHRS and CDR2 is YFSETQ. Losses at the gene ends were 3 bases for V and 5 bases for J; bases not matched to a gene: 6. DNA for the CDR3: TGCGCCAGCAGCTCAGGGACAGGTGGAAATGAAAAACTGTTTTTT. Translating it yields CASSSGTGGNEKLFF.

The CDR3 protein is CASSFRSRGYNEQFF. The DNA for the CDR3 is TGTGCCAGCAGCTTTCGGAGCCGCGGGTACAATGAGCAGTTCTTC. The chain combines TRBV5-6 with TRBJ2-1, with D perhaps matching TRBD2 (5 bases). The CDR3 runs 15 residues. The V end lost 2 bases, the J end lost 4 bases, and 13 bases lay between the germline ends. Looked up from germline, CDR1 is SGHDT and CDR2 is YYEEEE.

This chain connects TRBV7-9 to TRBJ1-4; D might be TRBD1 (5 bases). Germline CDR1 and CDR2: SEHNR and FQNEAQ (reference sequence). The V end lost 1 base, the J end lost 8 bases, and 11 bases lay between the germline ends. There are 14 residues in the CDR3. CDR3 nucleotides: TGTGCCAGCAGCTTAGAGGCAGGGAGGGAAAAACTGTTTTTT. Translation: CASSLEAGREKLFF.

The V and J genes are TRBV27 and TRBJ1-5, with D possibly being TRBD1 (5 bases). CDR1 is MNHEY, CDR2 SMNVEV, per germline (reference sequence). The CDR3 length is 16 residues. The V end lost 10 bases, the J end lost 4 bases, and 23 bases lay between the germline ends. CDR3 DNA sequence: TGTGCCACTGGCAGGACTGACCGGGGGATTAATCAGCCCCAGCATTTT. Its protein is CATGRTDRGINQPQHF.

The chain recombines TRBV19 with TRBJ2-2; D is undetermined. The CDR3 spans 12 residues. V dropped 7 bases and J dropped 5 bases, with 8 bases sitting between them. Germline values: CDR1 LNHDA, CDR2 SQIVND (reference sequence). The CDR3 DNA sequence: TGTGCCAGTACCCACTCTACCGGGGAGCTGTTTTTT. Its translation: CASTHSTGELFF. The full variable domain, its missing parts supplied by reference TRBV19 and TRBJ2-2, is DGGITQSPKYLFRKEGQNVTLSCEQNLNHDAMYWYRQDPGQGLRLIYYSQIVNDFQKGDIAEGYSVSREKKESFPLTVTSAQKNPTAFYLCASTHSTGELFFGEGSRLTVL.

The CDR3 DNA sequence: TGTGCCAGCAGTTTAGAGGGGGCAGGCACCGGGGAGCTGTTTTTT. Amino acid sequence: CASSLEGAGTGELFF. The chain combines TRBV28 with TRBJ2-2; 7 bases are a match to TRBD1. Germline V gene sequence: CDR1 MDHEN, CDR2 SYDVKM. This CDR3 has 15 residues. V was pared by 2 bases and J by 4 bases, with 4 bases of the junction left unmatched.

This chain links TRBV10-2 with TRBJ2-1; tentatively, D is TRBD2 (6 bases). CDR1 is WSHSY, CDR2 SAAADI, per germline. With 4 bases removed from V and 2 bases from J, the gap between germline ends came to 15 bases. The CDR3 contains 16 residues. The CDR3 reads CASSGSGESAYNEQFF. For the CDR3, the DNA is TGCGCCAGCAGTGGTAGCGGAGAGTCGGCCTACAATGAGCAGTTCTTC.

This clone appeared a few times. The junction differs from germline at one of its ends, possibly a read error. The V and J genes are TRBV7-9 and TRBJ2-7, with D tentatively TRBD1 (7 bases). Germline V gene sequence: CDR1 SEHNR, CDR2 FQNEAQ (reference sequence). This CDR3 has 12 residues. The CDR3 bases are TGTGCCAGCAGCTCAGGGGGGCTGGGAATGGGCTTC. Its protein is CASSSGGLGMGF.

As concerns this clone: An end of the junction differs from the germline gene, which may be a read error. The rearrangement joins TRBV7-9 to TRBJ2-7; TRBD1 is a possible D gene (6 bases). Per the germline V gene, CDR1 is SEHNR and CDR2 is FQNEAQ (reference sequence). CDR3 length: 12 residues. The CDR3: CASSDRDTGTDF. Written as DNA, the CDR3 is TGTGCCAGCAGCGACCGGGACACCGGGACCGACTTC.

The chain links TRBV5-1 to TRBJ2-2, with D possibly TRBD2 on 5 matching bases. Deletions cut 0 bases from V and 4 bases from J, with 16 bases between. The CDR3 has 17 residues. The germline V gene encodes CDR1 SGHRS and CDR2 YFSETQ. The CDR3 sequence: CASSLDSGIRSTGELFF. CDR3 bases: TGCGCCAGCAGCTTGGATTCGGGAATTCGGTCCACCGGGGAGCTGTTTTTT.

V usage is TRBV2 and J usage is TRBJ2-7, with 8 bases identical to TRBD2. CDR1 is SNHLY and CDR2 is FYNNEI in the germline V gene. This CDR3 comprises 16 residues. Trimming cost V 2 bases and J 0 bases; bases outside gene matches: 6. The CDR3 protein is CASSERGGGYSYEQYF. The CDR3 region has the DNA TGTGCCAGCAGTGAAAGGGGCGGGGGGTACTCCTACGAGCAGTACTTC.

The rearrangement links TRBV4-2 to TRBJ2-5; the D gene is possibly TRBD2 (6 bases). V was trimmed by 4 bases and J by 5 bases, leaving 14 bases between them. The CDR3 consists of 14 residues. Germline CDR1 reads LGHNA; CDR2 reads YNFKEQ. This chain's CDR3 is CASSPIGSAETQYF. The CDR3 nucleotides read TGTGCCAGCAGCCCCATCGGGAGTGCCGAGACCCAGTACTTC.

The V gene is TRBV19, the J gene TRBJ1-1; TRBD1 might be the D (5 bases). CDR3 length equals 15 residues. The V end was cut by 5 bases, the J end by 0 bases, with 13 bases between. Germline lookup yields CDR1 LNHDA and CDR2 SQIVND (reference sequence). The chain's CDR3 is CASSPWGGMNTEAFF. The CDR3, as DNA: TGTGCCAGTAGTCCCTGGGGGGGAATGAACACTGAAGCTTTCTTT.

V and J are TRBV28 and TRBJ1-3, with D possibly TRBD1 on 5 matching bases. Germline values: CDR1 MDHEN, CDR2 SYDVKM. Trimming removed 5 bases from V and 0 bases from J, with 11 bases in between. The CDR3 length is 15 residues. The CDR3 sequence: CASSPGTFSGNTIYF. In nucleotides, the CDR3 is TGTGCCAGCAGTCCCGGGACTTTCTCTGGAAACACCATATATTTT. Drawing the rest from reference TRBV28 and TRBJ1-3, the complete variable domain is DVKVTQSSRYLVKRTGEKVFLECVQDMDHENMFWYRQDPGLGLRLIYFSYDVKMKEKGDIPEGYSVSREKKERFSLILESASTNQTSMYLCASSPGTFSGNTIYFGEGSWLTVV.

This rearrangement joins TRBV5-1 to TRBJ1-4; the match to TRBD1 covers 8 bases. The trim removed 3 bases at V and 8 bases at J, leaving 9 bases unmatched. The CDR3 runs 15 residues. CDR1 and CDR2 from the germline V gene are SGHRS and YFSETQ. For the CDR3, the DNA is TGCGCCAGCAGCTCACTCGGGACAGGTCAAGAAAAACTGTTTTTT. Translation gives CASSSLGTGQEKLFF.

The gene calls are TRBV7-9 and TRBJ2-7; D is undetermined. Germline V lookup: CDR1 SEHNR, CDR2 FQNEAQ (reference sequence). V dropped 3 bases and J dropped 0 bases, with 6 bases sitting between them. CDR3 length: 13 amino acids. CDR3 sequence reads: CASSFTGSYEQYF. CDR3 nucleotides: TGTGCCAGCAGCTTCACGGGCTCCTACGAGCAGTACTTC.